Listed here is a single T cell receptor beta chain. Per the authors' pipeline: The authors estimated nucleated cell counts from reference gene primer amplification. Some clones are missing from TCRdb's copy, which holds only in-frame ones; the method was immunoSEQ multiplex PCR. V, J and clone size derive from that table, while D and trimming were established from the DNA sequence. The sample contains over 200,000 clones, 65% to 90% of which appear only once. CDR3 size: 17 residues. Germline V gives CDR1 SEHNR, CDR2 FQNEAQ (reference sequence). V lost 5 bases, J lost 3 bases, and 11 bases stayed unmatched. This specimen comes from a study of blood T cell repertoires in COVID-19.

The TCR comes from a man aged 35 to 55 who had recovered from COVID-19. The rearrangement joins TRBV7-9 to TRBJ2-3; 10 nucleotides line up with TRBD2. Sequenced sample: peripheral blood. The CDR3 DNA sequence: TGTGCCAGCAGCCTCCTGGGCGCACTAGCGGGGACAGATACGCAGTATTTT. Protein sequence: CASSLLGALAGTDTQYF.